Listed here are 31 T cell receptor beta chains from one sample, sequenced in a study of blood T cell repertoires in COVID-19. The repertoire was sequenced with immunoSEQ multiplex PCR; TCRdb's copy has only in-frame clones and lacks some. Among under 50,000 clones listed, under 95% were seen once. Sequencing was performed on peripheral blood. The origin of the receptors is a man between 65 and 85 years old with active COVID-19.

The CDR3 DNA sequence: TGTGCCAGCAGCTTAGCCGGGTTGGGCACTGAAGCTTTCTTT. Protein sequence: CASSLAGLGTEAFF. This chain connects TRBV7-2 to TRBJ1-1, with D unresolved. Per the germline V gene, CDR1 is SGHTA and CDR2 is FQGNSA. Between the trimmed V and J ends, which lost 0 bases and 4 bases, there was a span of 9 bases. This CDR3 contains 14 residues.

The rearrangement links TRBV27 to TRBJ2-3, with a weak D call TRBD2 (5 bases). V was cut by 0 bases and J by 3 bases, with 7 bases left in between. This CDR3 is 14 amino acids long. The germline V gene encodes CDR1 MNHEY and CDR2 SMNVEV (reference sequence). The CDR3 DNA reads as TGTGCCAGCAGTTTATCCTGGACTACAGATACGCAGTATTTT. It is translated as CASSLSWTTDTQYF.

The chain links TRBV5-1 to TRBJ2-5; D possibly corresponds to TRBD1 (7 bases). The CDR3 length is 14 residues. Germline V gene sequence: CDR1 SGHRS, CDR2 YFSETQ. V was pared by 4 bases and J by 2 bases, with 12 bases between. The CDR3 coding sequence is TGCGCCAGCAGCGGGGGGACAGCGCAAGAGACCCAGTACTTC. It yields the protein CASSGGTAQETQYF.

CDR3: CASSLSGGAYNEQFF. CDR3 DNA: TGTGCCAGCAGCCTTAGCGGGGGCGCTTACAATGAGCAGTTCTTC. The chain uses TRBV7-2 and TRBJ2-1, with 9 bases matching TRBD2. V lost 5 bases, J lost 4 bases, and 6 bases stayed unmatched. The germline V gene has CDR1 SGHTA and CDR2 FQGNSA. The CDR3 runs to 15 residues.

Here the CDR3 DNA reads TGTGCCAGTAGTAGGCAATTCAATCAGCCCCAGCATTTT. Translation gives CASSRQFNQPQHF. The J gene is TRBJ1-5, the V gene TRBV19; D gene unclear. The CDR3 loop spans 13 amino acids. Germline assignment: CDR1 LNHDA and CDR2 SQIVND (reference sequence). Trimming pared 4 bases from V and 3 bases from J, leaving 7 bases between.

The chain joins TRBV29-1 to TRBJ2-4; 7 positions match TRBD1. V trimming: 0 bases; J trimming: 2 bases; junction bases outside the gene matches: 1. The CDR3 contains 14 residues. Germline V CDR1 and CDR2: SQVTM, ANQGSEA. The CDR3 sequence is CSVEDRGTKNIQYF. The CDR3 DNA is TGCAGCGTTGAAGACAGGGGGACCAAAAACATTCAGTACTTC.

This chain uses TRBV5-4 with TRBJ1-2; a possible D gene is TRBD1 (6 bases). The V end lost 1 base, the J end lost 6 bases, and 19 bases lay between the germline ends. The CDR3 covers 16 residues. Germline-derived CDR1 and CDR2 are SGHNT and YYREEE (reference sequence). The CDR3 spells CASSLRWFSGADGYTF. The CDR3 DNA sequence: TGTGCCAGCAGCTTGCGATGGTTCTCAGGGGCCGATGGCTACACCTTC.

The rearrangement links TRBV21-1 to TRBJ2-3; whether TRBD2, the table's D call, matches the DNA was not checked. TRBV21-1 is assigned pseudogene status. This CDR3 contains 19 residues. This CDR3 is CASSKALNSGGISTDTQYF. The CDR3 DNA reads TGTGCCAGCAGCAAAGCGCTTAATAGCGGGGGGATTAGCACAGATACGCAGTATTTT.

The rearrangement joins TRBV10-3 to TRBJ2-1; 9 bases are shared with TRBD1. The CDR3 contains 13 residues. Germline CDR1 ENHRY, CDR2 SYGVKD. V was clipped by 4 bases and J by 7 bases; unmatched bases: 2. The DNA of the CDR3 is TGTGCCATCAGTGGGGGACAGGGTAATGAGCAGTTCTTC. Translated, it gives CAISGGQGNEQFF.

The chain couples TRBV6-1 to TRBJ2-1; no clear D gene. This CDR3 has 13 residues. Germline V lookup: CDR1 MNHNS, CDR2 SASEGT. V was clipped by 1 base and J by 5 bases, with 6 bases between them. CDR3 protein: CASSEGLNNEQFF. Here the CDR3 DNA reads TGTGCCAGCAGTGAAGGCCTAAACAATGAGCAGTTCTTC.

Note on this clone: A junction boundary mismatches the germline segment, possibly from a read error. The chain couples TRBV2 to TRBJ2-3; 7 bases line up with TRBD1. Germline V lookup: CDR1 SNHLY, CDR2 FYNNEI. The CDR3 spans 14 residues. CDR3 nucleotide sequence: TGTGCCAGCAGCGAAGACAGGGCCACAGATACGCAGTATTTT. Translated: CASSEDRATDTQYF.

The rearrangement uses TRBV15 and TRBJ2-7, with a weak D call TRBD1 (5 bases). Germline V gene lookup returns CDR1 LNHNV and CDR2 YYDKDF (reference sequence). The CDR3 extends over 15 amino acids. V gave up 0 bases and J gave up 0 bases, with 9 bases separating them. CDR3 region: CATSREVDNSYEQYF. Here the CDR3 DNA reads TGTGCCACCAGCAGAGAAGTGGACAACTCCTACGAGCAGTACTTC.

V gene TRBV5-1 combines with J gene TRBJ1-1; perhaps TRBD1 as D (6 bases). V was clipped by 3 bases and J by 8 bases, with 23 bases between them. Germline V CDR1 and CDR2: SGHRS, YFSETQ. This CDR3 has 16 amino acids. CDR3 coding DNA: TGCGCCAGCAGCTCGGAGACGGGGGGCGGACTGAGGGAAGCTTTCTTT. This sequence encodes CASSSETGGGLREAFF.

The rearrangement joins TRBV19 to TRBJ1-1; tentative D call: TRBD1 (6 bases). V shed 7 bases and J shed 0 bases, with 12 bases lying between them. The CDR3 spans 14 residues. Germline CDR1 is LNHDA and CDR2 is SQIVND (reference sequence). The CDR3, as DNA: TGTGCCAGTATTGGACAGTCTTTGAACACTGAAGCTTTCTTT. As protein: CASIGQSLNTEAFF. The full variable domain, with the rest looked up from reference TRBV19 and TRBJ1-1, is DGGITQSPKYLFRKEGQNVTLSCEQNLNHDAMYWYRQDPGQGLRLIYYSQIVNDFQKGDIAEGYSVSREKKESFPLTVTSAQKNPTAFYLCASIGQSLNTEAFFGQGTRLTVV.

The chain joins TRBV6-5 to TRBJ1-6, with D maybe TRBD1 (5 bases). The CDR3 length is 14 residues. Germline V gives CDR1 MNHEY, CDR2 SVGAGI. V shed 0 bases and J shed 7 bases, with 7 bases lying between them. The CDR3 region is CASSYSGRNSPLHF. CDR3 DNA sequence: TGTGCCAGCAGTTACTCGGGGCGGAATTCACCCCTCCACTTT.

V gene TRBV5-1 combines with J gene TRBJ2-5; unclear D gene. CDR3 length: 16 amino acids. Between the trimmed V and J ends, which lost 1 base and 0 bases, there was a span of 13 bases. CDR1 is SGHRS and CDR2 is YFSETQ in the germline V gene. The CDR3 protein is CASSLSPARYQETQYF. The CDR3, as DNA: TGCGCCAGCAGCTTGTCTCCAGCCAGGTACCAAGAGACCCAGTACTTC.

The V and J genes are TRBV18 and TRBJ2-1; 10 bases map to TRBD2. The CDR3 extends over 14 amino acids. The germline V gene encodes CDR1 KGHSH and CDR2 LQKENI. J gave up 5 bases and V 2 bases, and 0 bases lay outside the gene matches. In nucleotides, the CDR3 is TGTGCCAGCTCACCAAGCGGGGGGGACAATGAGCAGTTCTTC. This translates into CASSPSGGDNEQFF.

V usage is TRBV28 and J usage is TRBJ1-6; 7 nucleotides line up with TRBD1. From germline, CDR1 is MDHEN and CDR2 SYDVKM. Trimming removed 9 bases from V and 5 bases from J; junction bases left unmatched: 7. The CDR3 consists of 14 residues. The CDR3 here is CASVVDRNNSPLHF. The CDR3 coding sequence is TGTGCCAGTGTCGTGGACAGGAATAATTCACCCCTCCACTTT.

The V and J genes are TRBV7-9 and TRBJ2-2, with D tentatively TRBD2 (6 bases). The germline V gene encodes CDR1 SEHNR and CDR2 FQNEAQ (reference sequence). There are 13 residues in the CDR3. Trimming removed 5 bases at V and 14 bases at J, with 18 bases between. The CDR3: CASSIITGTYLFF. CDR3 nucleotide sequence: TGTGCCAGCAGCATAATCACCGGGACTTACCTGTTTTTT.

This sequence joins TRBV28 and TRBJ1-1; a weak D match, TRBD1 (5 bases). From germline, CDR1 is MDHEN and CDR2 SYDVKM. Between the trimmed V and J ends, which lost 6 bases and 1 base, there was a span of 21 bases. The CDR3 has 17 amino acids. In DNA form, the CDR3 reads TGTGCCAGCAGACCTTACAAAATCGGGGGAGGGAACACTGAAGCTTTCTTT. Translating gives CASRPYKIGGGNTEAFF.

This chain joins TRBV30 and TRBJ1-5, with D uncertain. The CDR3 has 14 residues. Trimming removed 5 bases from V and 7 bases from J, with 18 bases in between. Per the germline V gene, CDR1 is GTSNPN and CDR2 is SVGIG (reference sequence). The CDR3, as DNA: TGTGCCTGGGCGAGGGCAAGTGAAGGGCAGCCCCAGCATTTT. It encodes CAWARASEGQPQHF.

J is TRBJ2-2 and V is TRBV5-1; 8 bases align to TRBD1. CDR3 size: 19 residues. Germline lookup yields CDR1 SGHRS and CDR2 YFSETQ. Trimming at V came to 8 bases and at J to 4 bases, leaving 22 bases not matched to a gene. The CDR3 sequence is CARNLRDRRNSITTGELFF. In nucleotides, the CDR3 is TGCGCCAGGAATCTTAGGGACAGGCGTAATAGTATAACCACCGGGGAGCTGTTTTTT.

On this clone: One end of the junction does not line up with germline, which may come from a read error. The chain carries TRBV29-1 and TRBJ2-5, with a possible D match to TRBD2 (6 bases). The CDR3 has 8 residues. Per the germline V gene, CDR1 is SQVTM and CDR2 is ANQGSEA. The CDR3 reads CSAPGGNF. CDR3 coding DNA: TGCAGCGCACCCGGGGGAAACTTC.

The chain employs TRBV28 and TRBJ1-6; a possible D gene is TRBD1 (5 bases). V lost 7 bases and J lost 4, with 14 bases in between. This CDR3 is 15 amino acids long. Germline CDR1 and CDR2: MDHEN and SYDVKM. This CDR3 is CASTQAQGYNSPLHF. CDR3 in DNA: TGTGCCAGCACCCAAGCGCAGGGTTATAATTCACCCCTCCACTTT.

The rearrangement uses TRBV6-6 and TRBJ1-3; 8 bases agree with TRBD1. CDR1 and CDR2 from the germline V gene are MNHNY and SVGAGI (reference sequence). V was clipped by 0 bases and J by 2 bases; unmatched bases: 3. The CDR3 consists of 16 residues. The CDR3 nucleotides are TGTGCCAGCAGTTACTCTCCGACAGGGGCTGGAAACACCATATATTTT. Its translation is CASSYSPTGAGNTIYF.

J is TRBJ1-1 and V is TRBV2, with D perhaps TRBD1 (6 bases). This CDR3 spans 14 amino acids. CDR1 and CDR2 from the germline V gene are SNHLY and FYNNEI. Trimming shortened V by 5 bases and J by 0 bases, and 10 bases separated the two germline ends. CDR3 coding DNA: TGTGCCAGCAGTTGGGGACATCTGAACACTGAAGCTTTCTTT. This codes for CASSWGHLNTEAFF.

CDR3: CASSQVSQGANEKLFF. CDR3 sequence (DNA): TGCGCCAGCAGCCAAGTTTCACAGGGGGCTAATGAAAAACTGTTTTTT. The chain carries TRBV4-1 and TRBJ1-4, with 8 bases identical to TRBD1. Germline loops: CDR1 MGHRA, CDR2 YSYEKL. CDR3 size: 16 residues. Trimming removed 1 base from V and 3 bases from J; junction bases left unmatched: 4.

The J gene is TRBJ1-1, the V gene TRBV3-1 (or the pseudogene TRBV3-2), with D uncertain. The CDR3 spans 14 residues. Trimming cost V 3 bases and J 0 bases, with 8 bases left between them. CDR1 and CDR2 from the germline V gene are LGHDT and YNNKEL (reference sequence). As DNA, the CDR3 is TGTGCCAGCAGCCACGGTTTCATGAACACTGAAGCTTTCTTT. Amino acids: CASSHGFMNTEAFF.

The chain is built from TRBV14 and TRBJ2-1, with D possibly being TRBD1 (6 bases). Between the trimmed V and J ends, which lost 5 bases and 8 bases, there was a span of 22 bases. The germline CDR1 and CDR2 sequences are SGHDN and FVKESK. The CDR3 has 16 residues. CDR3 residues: CASSYRFTGSSDEQFF. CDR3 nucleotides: TGTGCCAGCAGCTACCGGTTCACAGGGTCTTCGGATGAGCAGTTCTTC.

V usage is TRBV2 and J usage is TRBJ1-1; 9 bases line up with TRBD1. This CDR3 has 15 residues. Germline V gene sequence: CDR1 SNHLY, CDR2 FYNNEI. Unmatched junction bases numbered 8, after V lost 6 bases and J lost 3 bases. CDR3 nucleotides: TGTGCCAGCAGACCCGACAGGGGGGGATACACTGAAGCTTTCTTT. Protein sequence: CASRPDRGGYTEAFF.

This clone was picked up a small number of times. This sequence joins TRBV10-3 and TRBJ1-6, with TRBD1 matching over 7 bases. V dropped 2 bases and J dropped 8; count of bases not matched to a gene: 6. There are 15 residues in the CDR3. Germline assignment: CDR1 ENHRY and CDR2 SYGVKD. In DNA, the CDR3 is TGTGCCATCAGTGAGGAACAGGGGATAGATTCACCCCTCCACTTT. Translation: CAISEEQGIDSPLHF.